Below are 17 T cell receptor beta chains sequenced from a single sample in a study of early stage breast cancer tumors (dated 2017 in TCRdb). The method behind the library was the immunoSEQ multiplex PCR assay. The table comes from immuneACCESS by way of TCRdb, which keeps in-frame sequences with V and J called. Part of the clones is missing from these tables; in studies checked, under half for an unresolved V gene and the rest for unknown reasons. Recorded for this sample are tens of thousands of clones; approximately 69% of them occurred a single time. Of the sample, under 7% falls within the top ten clones. The sample consisted of blood. All receptors come from a person aged 55 to 69 with breast cancer.

The chain links TRBV5-6 to TRBJ1-2; TRBD1 agrees at 10 bases. The germline V gene encodes CDR1 SGHDT and CDR2 YYEEEE. Trimming at V came to 4 bases and at J to 9 bases, leaving 9 bases not matched to a gene. The CDR3 consists of 14 residues. CDR3 in DNA: TGTGCCAGCAGCCTGGGACAGGGGATGAGTCGCTACACCTTC. Translation: CASSLGQGMSRYTF.

This rearrangement joins TRBV7-8 to TRBJ2-7, with 8 bases lining up with TRBD1. Germline V CDR1 and CDR2: SGHVS, FQNEAQ. This CDR3 is built from 13 residues. V was clipped by 5 bases and J by 3 bases; unmatched bases: 3. DNA of the CDR3: TGTGCCAGCAGCCAGGGGGCTAGCTACGAGCAGTACTTC. Translation gives CASSQGASYEQYF.

J is TRBJ2-7 and V is TRBV19, with D tentatively TRBD1 (6 bases). CDR1 and CDR2 from the germline V gene are LNHDA and SQIVND (reference sequence). This CDR3 has 17 amino acids. V was cut by 6 bases and J by 7 bases, with 28 bases left in between. The CDR3 region is CASSDDPAGAYSREQYF. In DNA form, the CDR3 reads TGTGCCAGTAGCGATGACCCCGCAGGGGCCTATTCCAGGGAGCAGTACTTC.

This rearrangement joins TRBV21-1 to TRBJ2-5; TRBD2, the table's D call, was not compared with the DNA. TRBV21-1 is listed as a pseudogene. The CDR3 runs 19 residues. CDR3 sequence: CASSKAPTPEGGGSETQYF. CDR3 in DNA: TGTGCCAGCAGCAAAGCGCCGACCCCTGAGGGGGGGGGCTCAGAGACCCAGTACTTC.

This clone was seen a few times. The genes are TRBV5-1 and TRBJ2-7; D gene ambiguous. Trimming took 0 bases from V and 10 from J, leaving 11 bases between them. Germline-derived CDR1 and CDR2 are SGHRS and YFSETQ. The CDR3 contains 12 residues. CDR3 DNA sequence: TGCGCCAGCAGCTTGGTCCCTGGGGAACAGTACTTC. This codes for CASSLVPGEQYF. Complete variable domain (other parts from reference TRBV5-1 and TRBJ2-7): KAGVTQTPRYLIKTRGQQVTLSCSPISGHRSVSWYQQTPGQGLQFLFEYFSETQRNKGNFPGRFSGRQFSNSRSEMNVSTLELGDSALYLCASSLVPGEQYFGPGTRLTVT.

This clone has a handful of counts. The rearrangement joins TRBV13 to TRBJ2-2, with D perhaps TRBD2 (6 bases). Germline V gene lookup returns CDR1 PRHDT and CDR2 FYEKMQ (reference sequence). Trimming removed 6 bases from V and 3 bases from J, with 11 bases in between. The CDR3 is 14 residues long. The CDR3 DNA sequence: TGTGCCAGCAGTCATTGGAGGGACACCGGGGAGCTGTTTTTT. Encoded protein: CASSHWRDTGELFF.

The V gene is TRBV14, the J gene TRBJ1-2; TRBD1 matches 9 bases. Trimming cost V 0 bases and J 3 bases; bases outside gene matches: 5. Germline V gives CDR1 SGHDN, CDR2 FVKESK. This CDR3 contains 16 residues. The CDR3 coding sequence is TGTGCCAGCAGCCAAGATGGGCGACAGGGGGACTATGGCTACACCTTC. As protein: CASSQDGRQGDYGYTF.

The V and J genes are TRBV7-2 and TRBJ1-3, with D perhaps matching TRBD1 (5 bases). From germline, CDR1 is SGHTA and CDR2 FQGNSA. Trimming took 1 base from V and 0 from J, leaving 10 bases between them. CDR3 length: 16 amino acids. CDR3 sequence: CASSLGGFRSGNTIYF. The CDR3, as DNA: TGTGCCAGCAGCTTAGGGGGGTTCCGCTCTGGAAACACCATATATTTT.

The genes are TRBV28 and TRBJ2-7; 9 bases match TRBD2. Trimming took 8 bases from V and 4 from J; bases not matched to a gene: 12. This CDR3 spans 15 amino acids. CDR1 MDHEN and CDR2 SYDVKM come from the germline V gene. DNA of the CDR3: TGTGCCAGCCGGTCCTTAGCGGGAGAGAGGTACGAGCAGTACTTC. This sequence encodes CASRSLAGERYEQYF.

This clone turned up a few times. The J gene is TRBJ2-7, the V gene TRBV28; no clear D gene. Between the trimmed V and J ends, which lost 7 bases and 4 bases, there was a span of 14 bases. The CDR3 has 13 residues. Germline V lookup: CDR1 MDHEN, CDR2 SYDVKM. The CDR3 DNA sequence: TGTGCCAGCAATCCCCTCGACCAGTACGAGCAGTACTTC. It is translated as CASNPLDQYEQYF.

This clone came up a few times. V gene TRBV29-1 combines with J gene TRBJ1-1; TRBD1 is a possible D gene (5 bases). The CDR3 sequence is 12 residues long. Germline V lookup: CDR1 SQVTM, CDR2 ANQGSEA. V was cut by 4 bases and J by 1 base, with 7 bases left in between. CDR3 region: CSVGGRNTEAFF. The CDR3 region has the DNA TGCAGCGTTGGGGGGAGGAACACTGAAGCTTTCTTT.

V is TRBV9 and J is TRBJ2-6, with a tentative D call TRBD2 (6 bases). CDR3 size: 16 residues. Germline CDR1 SGDLS, CDR2 YYNGEE. Between the trimmed V and J ends, which lost 4 bases and 3 bases, there was a span of 14 bases. CDR3 sequence (DNA): TGTGCCAGCAGCCCCGGGCGGGGAAGTGGGGCCAACGTCCTGACTTTC. Protein: CASSPGRGSGANVLTF. The full variable domain, completed using reference TRBV9 and TRBJ2-6, is DSGVTQTPKHLITATGQRVTLRCSPRSGDLSVYWYQQSLDQGLQFLIQYYNGEERAKGNILERFSAQQFPDLHSELNLSSLELGDSALYFCASSPGRGSGANVLTFGAGSRLTVL.

The rearrangement uses TRBV5-6 and TRBJ2-1, with 10 bases identical to TRBD2. Germline CDR1 and CDR2: SGHDT and YYEEEE. The CDR3 consists of 16 residues. V dropped 1 base and J dropped 7; count of bases not matched to a gene: 8. CDR3 amino acids: CASSLLAGGVKNEQFF. CDR3 sequence (DNA): TGTGCCAGCAGCTTGTTAGCGGGGGGTGTTAAGAATGAGCAGTTCTTC. The variable domain in full, with the rest retrieved from reference TRBV5-6 and TRBJ2-1, is DAGVTQSPTHLIKTRGQQVTLRCSPKSGHDTVSWYQQALGQGPQFIFQYYEEEERQRGNFPDRFSGHQFPNYSSELNVNALLLGDSALYLCASSLLAGGVKNEQFFGPGTRLTVL.

The gene calls are TRBV10-3 and TRBJ2-7; 8 positions match TRBD1. Looked up from germline, CDR1 is ENHRY and CDR2 is SYGVKD. Trimming cost V 3 bases and J 1 base; bases outside gene matches: 5. This CDR3 is 15 amino acids long. CDR3 in amino acids: CAISDPGQVSYEQYF. The CDR3 DNA sequence: TGTGCCATCAGTGACCCGGGACAGGTATCCTACGAGCAGTACTTC.

V gene TRBV7-9 combines with J gene TRBJ2-7, with no clear D. This CDR3 is built from 12 residues. The V gene's germline CDR1 is SEHNR and CDR2 FQNEAQ (reference sequence). The germline V and J ends were trimmed by 3 bases and 4 bases, with 7 bases remaining between them. CDR3 loop: CASSFRRYEQYF. DNA for the CDR3: TGTGCCAGCAGCTTCAGAAGGTACGAGCAGTACTTC.

The chain employs TRBV28 and TRBJ2-1; 7 bases are shared with TRBD2. CDR3 length: 14 amino acids. V was pared by 6 bases and J by 7 bases, with 9 bases of the junction left unmatched. CDR1 MDHEN and CDR2 SYDVKM come from the germline V gene. The CDR3 DNA reads TGTGCCAGCAGCGTTGGGCTAGCGGCGAATGAGCAGTTCTTC. It specifies CASSVGLAANEQFF.

The chain links TRBV6-5 to TRBJ2-7, with TRBD2 matching 10 bases. With V trimmed by 3 bases and J by 5 bases, 10 bases remained unmatched. The CDR3 is 16 residues long. The germline CDR1 and CDR2 sequences are MNHEY and SVGAGI. The DNA of the CDR3 is TGTGCCAGCAGTTATAGGCCTAGCGGGAGTAGGAACGAGCAGTACTTC. It yields the protein CASSYRPSGSRNEQYF.